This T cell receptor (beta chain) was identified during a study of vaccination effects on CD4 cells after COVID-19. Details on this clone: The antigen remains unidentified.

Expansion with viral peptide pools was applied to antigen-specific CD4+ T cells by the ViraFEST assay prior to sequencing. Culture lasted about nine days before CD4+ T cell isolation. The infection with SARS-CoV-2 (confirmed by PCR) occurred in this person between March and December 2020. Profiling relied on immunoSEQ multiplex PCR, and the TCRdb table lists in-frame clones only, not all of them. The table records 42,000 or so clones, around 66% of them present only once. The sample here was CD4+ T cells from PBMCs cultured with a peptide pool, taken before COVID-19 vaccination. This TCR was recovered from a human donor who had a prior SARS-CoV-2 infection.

CDR3 residues: CASSLVGQGNQETQYF. CDR3 sequence (DNA): TGCGCCAGCAGCTTGGTAGGGCAGGGGAACCAAGAGACCCAGTACTTC. This chain uses TRBV5-1 with TRBJ2-5; D may be TRBD1 (6 bases). Germline CDR1 SGHRS, CDR2 YFSETQ. The CDR3 is 16 amino acids. With 0 bases removed from V and 0 bases from J, the gap between germline ends came to 12 bases.